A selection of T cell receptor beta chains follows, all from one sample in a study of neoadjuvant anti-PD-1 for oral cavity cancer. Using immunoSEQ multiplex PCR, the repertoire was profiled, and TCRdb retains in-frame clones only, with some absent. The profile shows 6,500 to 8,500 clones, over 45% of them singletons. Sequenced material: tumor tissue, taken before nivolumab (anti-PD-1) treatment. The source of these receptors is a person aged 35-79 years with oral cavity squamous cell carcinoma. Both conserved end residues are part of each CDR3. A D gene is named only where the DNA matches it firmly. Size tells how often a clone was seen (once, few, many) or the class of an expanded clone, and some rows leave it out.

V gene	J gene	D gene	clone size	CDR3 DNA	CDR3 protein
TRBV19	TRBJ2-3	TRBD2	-	TGTGCCAGTAGTCCCCAGCGGGATGGGAGCACAGATACGCAGTATTTT	CASSPQRDGSTDTQYF
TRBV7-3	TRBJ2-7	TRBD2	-	TGTGCCAGCAGCTTACGAGGCTCTAGCGGGAGGCTTTTAGCCTACGAGCAGTACTTC	CASSLRGSSGRLLAYEQYF
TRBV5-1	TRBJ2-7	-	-	TGCGCCAGCAGCTTAAGGGGGGGTTACGAGCAGTACTTC	CASSLRGGYEQYF
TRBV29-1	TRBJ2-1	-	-	TGCAGCGTTGAATCTCCCGAGCGCAATTCCTACAATGAGCAGTTCTTC	CSVESPERNSYNEQFF
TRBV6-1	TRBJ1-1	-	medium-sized	TGTGCCATCCTCGGGGGGGCGGCGGGAACTGAAGCTTTCTTT	CAILGGAAGTEAFF
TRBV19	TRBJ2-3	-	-	TGTGCCAGTAGTCCACAAGGGGCTACGCAGTATTTT	CASSPQGATQYF
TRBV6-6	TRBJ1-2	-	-	TGTGCCAGCAGAGCCGGGACATCGGGCAACTATGGCTACACCTTC	CASRAGTSGNYGYTF
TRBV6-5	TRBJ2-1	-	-	TGTGCCAGCAAAGGGGAAGAGCAGTTCTTC	CASKGEEQFF
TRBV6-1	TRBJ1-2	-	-	TGTGCCAGCAGTGAAAACCGGCAGCTCTATGGCTACACCTTC	CASSENRQLYGYTF
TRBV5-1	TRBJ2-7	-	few	TGCGCCAGCAGGTTGGAGGGGTATGAGCAGTACTTC	CASRLEGYEQYF
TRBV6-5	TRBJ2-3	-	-	TGTGCCAGCAGTTACTCGAACCCTACCCCGCAGTATTTT	CASSYSNPTPQYF
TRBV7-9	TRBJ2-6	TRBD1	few	TGTGCCAGCAGCTTCGTAGGTGGACAGGGGGGTTCTGGGGCCAACGTCCTGACTTTC	CASSFVGGQGGSGANVLTF
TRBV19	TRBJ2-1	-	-	TGTGCCAGTAGTCCCGACTATATAGCTGAGCAGTTCTTC	CASSPDYIAEQFF
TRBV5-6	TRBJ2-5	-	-	TGTGCCAGCAGCTTGGCTTTGGTACGGGAGACCCAGTACTTC	CASSLALVRETQYF
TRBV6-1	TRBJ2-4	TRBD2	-	TGTGCCAGCAGTGAACTGGGGAGGGACATTCAGTACTTC	CASSELGRDIQYF
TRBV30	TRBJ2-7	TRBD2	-	TGTGCCTGGAGTTTAGCGGGAGGGACGAGCGAGCAGTACTTC	CAWSLAGGTSEQYF
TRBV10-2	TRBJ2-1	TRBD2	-	TGCGCCAGCATGCTAGCGGGAGCCGCCTACAATGAGCAGTTCTTC	CASMLAGAAYNEQFF
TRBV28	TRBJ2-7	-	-	TGTGCCAGCAGCCCCCCCGGCCACGACTCGTACGAGCAGTACTTC	CASSPPGHDSYEQYF
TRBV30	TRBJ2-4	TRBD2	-	TGTGCCTATCGCCCGGGGGGGGGAAACATTCAGTACTTC	CAYRPGGGNIQYF
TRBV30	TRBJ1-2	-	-	TGTGCCTGGAGTGTAGGGTCTATACCGGGAAAGGGCTACACCTTC	CAWSVGSIPGKGYTF
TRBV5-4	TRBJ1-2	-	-	TGTGCCAGCAGCTTGGGATCTATAGGGACCAACTACACCTTC	CASSLGSIGTNYTF
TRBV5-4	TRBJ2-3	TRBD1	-	TGTGCCAGCAGCCAACAGGGGAGTGGGGCAGATACGCAGTATTTT	CASSQQGSGADTQYF
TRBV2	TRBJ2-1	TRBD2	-	TGTGCCAGCAGAACCGGGACTAGCGGGAGAGAAGCGGAGACCTCCTACAATGAGCAGTTCTTC	CASRTGTSGREAETSYNEQFF
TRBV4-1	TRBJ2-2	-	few	TGCGCCAGCAGAGAGTTCCTTTCGAACACCGGGGAGCTGTTTTTT	CASREFLSNTGELFF
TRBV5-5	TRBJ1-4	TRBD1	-	TGTGCCAGCAGCGCCCTATGGGCCGGGGACAGTAATGAAAAACTGTTTTTT	CASSALWAGDSNEKLFF
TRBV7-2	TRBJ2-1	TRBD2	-	TGTGCCAGCAGCACCGGACTAGCGGGTTACAATGAGCAGTTCTTC	CASSTGLAGYNEQFF
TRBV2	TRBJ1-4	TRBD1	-	TGTGCCAGCACCTTGGACCGGACAGGGGTTGAAAAACTGTTTTTT	CASTLDRTGVEKLFF
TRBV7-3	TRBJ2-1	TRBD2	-	TGTGCCAGCAGCTTAGCTAGCGGGTACAATGAGCAGTTCTTC	CASSLASGYNEQFF
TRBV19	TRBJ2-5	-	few	TGTGCCAGTAGCAAGGGAGGGGGGATCGGAGAGACCCAGTACTTC	CASSKGGGIGETQYF
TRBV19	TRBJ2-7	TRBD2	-	TGTGCCAGTAGTGTAAGCACACTAGCGGGAGGGCCCGAGGAGCAGTACTTC	CASSVSTLAGGPEEQYF
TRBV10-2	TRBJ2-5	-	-	TGCGCCAGCATGAGGGCCGTTCAACAAGAGACCCAGTACTTC	CASMRAVQQETQYF
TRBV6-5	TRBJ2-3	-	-	TGTGCCAGCAGGACTACGCACAGCACAGATACGCAGTATTTT	CASRTTHSTDTQYF
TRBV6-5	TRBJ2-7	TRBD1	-	TGTGCCAGCAGTGCGCGGACAGGGGGCCGCGAGCAGTACTTC	CASSARTGGREQYF
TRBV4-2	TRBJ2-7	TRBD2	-	TGTGCCAGCAGCCAGGCCTGGGACTACTCCTACGAGCAGTACTTC	CASSQAWDYSYEQYF
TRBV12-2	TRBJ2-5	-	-	TGTGCAAGTCGCTTATTACAGGGATTTGGGGAGACCCAGTACTTC	CASRLLQGFGETQYF
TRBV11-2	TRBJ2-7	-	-	TGTGCCAGCAGCGCCCGCGGGAATTTCTACGAGCAGTACTTC	CASSARGNFYEQYF
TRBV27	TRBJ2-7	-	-	TGTGCCAGCTTTAGCGCAAGCTACGAGCAGTACTTC	CASFSASYEQYF
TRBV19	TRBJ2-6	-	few	TGTGCCAGTAGCGAGAGTCTCTCTGGGGCCAACGTCCTGACTTTC	CASSESLSGANVLTF
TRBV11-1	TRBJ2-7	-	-	TGTGCCAGCAGCTTAGCGGGCGGGGAGGCCTACGAGCAGTACTTC	CASSLAGGEAYEQYF
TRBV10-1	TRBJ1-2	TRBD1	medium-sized	TGCGCCAGCAGTGGTGACAGGGGATCAGGCTACACCTTC	CASSGDRGSGYTF
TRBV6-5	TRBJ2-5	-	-	TGTGCCAGCAGTTCCATTAAGGGGCGGGAGACCCAGTACTTC	CASSSIKGRETQYF
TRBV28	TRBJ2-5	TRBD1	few	TGTGCCATCAGAGACAGGGTGCAGGGGGAGACCCAGTACTTC	CAIRDRVQGETQYF
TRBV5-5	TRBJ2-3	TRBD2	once	TGTGCCAGCAGCTTGGACCCCTATAGCGGGAGCACAGATACGCAGTATTTT	CASSLDPYSGSTDTQYF
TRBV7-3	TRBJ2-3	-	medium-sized	TGTGCCAGCGGGGAAGGGTACACAGATACGCAGTATTTT	CASGEGYTDTQYF
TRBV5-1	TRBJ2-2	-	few	TGCGCCAGTATCCCCGCGGCCCCGAACACCGGGGAGCTGTTTTTT	CASIPAAPNTGELFF
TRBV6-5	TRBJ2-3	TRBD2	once	TGTGCCAGCAGTCCCGTAGCGGGAAGAGATACGCAGTATTTT	CASSPVAGRDTQYF
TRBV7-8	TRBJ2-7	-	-	TGTGCCAGCAGCTTAGAGAGGGCGGGGTACTACGAGCAGTACTTC	CASSLERAGYYEQYF
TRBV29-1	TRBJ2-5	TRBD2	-	TGCAGCGTTGATGGGGGACTAGCGGGCCTCTCCCGCGAGACCCAGTACTTC	CSVDGGLAGLSRETQYF
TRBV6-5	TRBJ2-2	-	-	TGTGCCAGCAGTTACTCGAAACTCATCACCGGGGAGCTGTTTTTT	CASSYSKLITGELFF
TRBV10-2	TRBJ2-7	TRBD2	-	TGCGCCAGCAGTGATCGGGGAGGGAACTACGAGCAGTACTTC	CASSDRGGNYEQYF